This TCR beta chain emerged from a study of T cell clonotyping in hematopoietic cell transplantation. Study observations and caveats: Graft donor and pretransplant recipient Inverse Simpson Index values predicted broader posttransplant TCR diversity. Recipient TCR diversity dropped after transplant; expanded clonotypes rose from day 30 to 180.

This table comes from immunoSEQ multiplex PCR, and its TCRdb copy is limited to in-frame clones, with some not included. The sample carries under 7,500 clones, 77% recorded once. Worth noting for this clone: What it binds is unknown.

There are 14 residues in the CDR3. With 0 bases clipped from V and 7 bases from J, the junction kept 0 bases outside the gene matches. The germline V gene has CDR1 PRHDT and CDR2 FYEKMQ (reference sequence). Material: PBMCs, obtained 100 days after allogeneic stem cell transplant. This clonotype was obtained from a male patient aged 45-60 years who had an allogeneic stem cell transplant from an unrelated donor, so the T cells may come from the graft donor. Some clones in this sample may be carry-over from other donors' samples. The chain employs TRBV13 and TRBJ2-1, with 10 bases fitting TRBD2. The chain's CDR3 is CASSLGTSGNEQFF. DNA of the CDR3: TGTGCCAGCAGCTTAGGGACTAGCGGGAATGAGCAGTTCTTC.